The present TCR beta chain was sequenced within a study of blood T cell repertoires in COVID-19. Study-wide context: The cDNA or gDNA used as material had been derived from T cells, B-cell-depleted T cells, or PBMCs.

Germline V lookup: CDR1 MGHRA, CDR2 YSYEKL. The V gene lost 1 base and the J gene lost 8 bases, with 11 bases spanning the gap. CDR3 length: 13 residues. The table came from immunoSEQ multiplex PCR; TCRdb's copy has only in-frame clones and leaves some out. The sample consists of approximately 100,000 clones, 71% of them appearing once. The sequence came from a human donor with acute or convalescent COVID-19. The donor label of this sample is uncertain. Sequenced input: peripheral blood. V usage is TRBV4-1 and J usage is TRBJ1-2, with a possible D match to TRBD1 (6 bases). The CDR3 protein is CASSQVGTIGYTF. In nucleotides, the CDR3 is TGCGCCAGCAGCCAAGTCGGGACAATCGGCTACACCTTC.